This TCR beta chain derives from a study of T cells in Graves' hyperthyroidism and ophthalmopathy. The study's findings and limits: Blood also carried most thyroid clonotypes expanded above 0.001. Ophthalmopathy prediction by the model preceded onset by a median about 6.8 months.

Lactation, pregnancy, other autoimmune disease or uncontrolled infection led to exclusion of patients. The source of the PBMCs was around 9 ml of fresh peripheral blood. From RNA transcripts, TCR beta CDR3 regions were amplified. HTBI primers were the set used in a first-round RT-PCR of the TCR CDR3. Via MiXCR, TCRdb re-called the multiplex PCR reads, giving one row per CDR3 protein. The sample holds around 260,000 distinct CDR3 sequences, under 30% seen once. This clonotype was seen repeatedly, ten times or more. As yet, its antigen is unknown. CDR1 and CDR2 from the germline V gene are SQVTM and ANQGSEA. This CDR3 has 14 amino acids. V lost 4 bases and J lost 3; bases outside the gene matches: 6.

This sequence joins TRBV29-1 and TRBJ2-7; 10 positions match TRBD2. The specimen sequenced was blood. This TCR derives from a man between 35 and 55 years old with Graves' hyperthyroidism that later progressed to Graves' ophthalmopathy. The CDR3 coding sequence is TGCAGCGTTGGGCTAGCGGGAGTGGGCTACGAGCAGTACTTC. Protein product: CSVGLAGVGYEQYF.